Below, 21 T cell receptor beta chains from the same sample are listed, as sequenced in a study of T-cell reconstitution after alpha-beta-depleted transplantation in children. Preparation of the TCRbeta library was carried out with unique molecular identifiers. TCRdb itself ran the PCR reads through MiXCR, one entry per CDR3 protein. The sample carries 250,000 to 350,000 distinct CDR3 sequences, over 8% recorded once. The material sequenced was PBMCs from the stem cell graft donor, taken from the stem cell graft. These receptors all stem from a human donor who donated a stem cell graft to a child with SCID.

This chain joins TRBV11-1 and TRBJ2-6; either TRBD1 or TRBD2 may fit D (6 bases each). This CDR3 has 18 amino acids. Looked up from germline, CDR1 is SGHAT and CDR2 is FQDESV (reference sequence). V was clipped by 6 bases and J by 0 bases, with 18 bases between them. This CDR3 is CASRPEQGGGSGANVLTF. The DNA of the CDR3 is TGTGCCAGCAGGCCAGAACAGGGAGGAGGCTCTGGGGCCAACGTCCTGACTTTC.

This clonotype was picked up a small number of times. The chain couples TRBV5-1 to TRBJ1-2; TRBD1 is a possible D gene (6 bases). The CDR3 sequence is 16 residues long. V was pared by 8 bases and J by 5 bases, with 25 bases between. Germline V gene lookup returns CDR1 SGHRS and CDR2 YFSETQ. The DNA for the CDR3 is TGCGCCAGACAGCCTTTTCAAAGCGCAGGGGCTTATGGCTACACCTTC. Amino acids: CARQPFQSAGAYGYTF. The full variable domain, in which reference TRBV5-1 and TRBJ1-2 provide the parts outside the CDR3, is KAGVTQTPRYLIKTRGQQVTLSCSPISGHRSVSWYQQTPGQGLQFLFEYFSETQRNKGNFPGRFSGRQFSNSRSEMNVSTLELGDSALYLCARQPFQSAGAYGYTFGSGTRLTVV.

This clonotype was counted only a few times. This chain uses TRBV20-1 with TRBJ1-5, with TRBD1 identical over 7 bases. The CDR3 is 14 residues long. Germline assignment: CDR1 DFQATT and CDR2 SNEGSKA (reference sequence). V lost 1 base, J lost 5 bases, and 5 bases stayed unmatched. The CDR3 loop reads CSARGGQRDQPQHF. CDR3 coding DNA: TGCAGTGCTAGAGGGGGACAGAGGGATCAGCCCCAGCATTTT.

This clonotype was detected many times. The chain links TRBV4-2 to TRBJ1-1, with D uncertain. The CDR3 sequence is 14 residues long. The germline V gene encodes CDR1 LGHNA and CDR2 YNFKEQ. V lost 0 bases and J 4 bases, leaving 9 bases between the germline ends. CDR3 in DNA: TGTGCCAGCAGCCAAGAGGAGGGAGGCACTGAAGCTTTCTTT. Protein sequence: CASSQEEGGTEAFF.

The chain combines TRBV20-1 with TRBJ2-5, with a possible D match to TRBD2 (5 bases). This CDR3 is 13 amino acids long. Trimming left V 4 bases short and J 2 bases short, with 11 bases between. Germline V gives CDR1 DFQATT, CDR2 SNEGSKA (reference sequence). The CDR3 sequence is CSAISSGQETQYF. CDR3 nucleotides: TGCAGTGCTATTTCGAGCGGACAAGAGACCCAGTACTTC.

This clonotype was detected a few times. The V call is TRBV2, the J call TRBJ2-5; 12 bases align to TRBD2. The CDR3 consists of 13 residues. J was trimmed by 5 bases and V by 8 bases; bases with no gene match: 3. Germline CDR1 SNHLY, CDR2 FYNNEI. The CDR3 coding sequence is TGTGCCAGCTTCGGACTAGCGGGGGAGACCCAGTACTTC. Protein sequence: CASFGLAGETQYF.

The chain links TRBV7-3 to TRBJ2-1; the match to TRBD1 covers 12 bases. The CDR3 is 14 residues long. The trim removed 6 bases at V and 9 bases at J, leaving 6 bases unmatched. CDR1 is SGHTA and CDR2 is FQGTGA in the germline V gene. Here the CDR3 DNA reads TGTGCCAGCAGTTCAGGGACAGGGGGCTTTGAGCAGTTCTTC. Encoded protein: CASSSGTGGFEQFF. Filled out from reference TRBV7-3 and TRBJ2-1, the complete variable domain reads GAGVSQTPSNKVTEKGKYVELRCDPISGHTALYWYRQSLGQGPEFLIYFQGTGAADDSGLPNDRFFAVRPEGSVSTLKIQRTERGDSAVYLCASSSGTGGFEQFFGPGTRLTVL.

The J gene is TRBJ2-7, the V gene TRBV4-1; 10 nucleotides agree with TRBD2. Germline CDR1 MGHRA, CDR2 YSYEKL. The V gene end was trimmed by 0 bases and the J gene end by 7 bases; junction bases not matched to a gene: 6. This CDR3 spans 15 amino acids. CDR3 amino acids: CASSQDASGGGEQYF. The CDR3 DNA reads TGCGCCAGCAGCCAAGATGCTAGCGGGGGCGGTGAGCAGTACTTC.

The J gene is TRBJ2-1, the V gene TRBV12-5; TRBD1 might be the D (6 bases). Between the trimmed V and J ends, which lost 2 bases and 1 base, there was a span of 9 bases. The CDR3 runs to 15 residues. CDR1 and CDR2 from the germline V gene are LGHNT and FRNRAP. The CDR3 reads CASGLFQGSYNEQFF. CDR3 sequence (DNA): TGTGCTAGTGGTTTGTTTCAGGGGTCCTACAATGAGCAGTTCTTC.

This clonotype was observed a few times. V and J are TRBV10-2 and TRBJ2-5; possibly TRBD1 for D (7 bases). Germline V gene sequence: CDR1 WSHSY, CDR2 SAAADI. V lost 6 bases, J lost 2 bases, and 16 bases lay in between. There are 15 residues in the CDR3. This CDR3 is CASSTRQGLQETQYF. The CDR3 nucleotides read TGCGCCAGCAGCACTCGACAGGGACTGCAAGAGACCCAGTACTTC.

The chain combines TRBV12-3 or TRBV12-4 with TRBJ1-1, with TRBD1 matching 7 bases. This CDR3 comprises 14 residues. Losses at the gene ends were 8 bases for V and 4 bases for J; bases not matched to a gene: 10. The CDR3 loop reads CASGNRGPGTEAFF. Written as DNA, the CDR3 is TGTGCCAGCGGTAACAGGGGACCGGGCACTGAAGCTTTCTTT.

The rearrangement uses TRBV20-1 and TRBJ1-3; weak D call: TRBD1 (6 bases). V gave up 2 bases and J gave up 4 bases, with 15 bases separating them. Germline CDR1 reads DFQATT; CDR2 reads SNEGSKA (reference sequence). The CDR3 has 15 residues. The CDR3 DNA follows: TGCAGTGCTAGACTACAGGGCCGGTCGGGAAACACCATATATTTT. Protein: CSARLQGRSGNTIYF.

The J gene is TRBJ2-7, the V gene TRBV27, with no clear D. The V gene's germline CDR1 is MNHEY and CDR2 SMNVEV (reference sequence). The CDR3 has 13 amino acids. Trimming took 0 bases from V and 3 from J, leaving 6 bases between them. CDR3 amino acids: CASSLSDGYEQYF. CDR3 bases: TGTGCCAGCAGTTTATCGGACGGCTACGAGCAGTACTTC.

This clonotype turned up a few times. This sequence joins TRBV29-1 and TRBJ2-1, with 10 bases identical to TRBD2. V trimming: 3 bases; J trimming: 9 bases; junction bases outside the gene matches: 5. This CDR3 has 13 residues. The V gene's germline CDR1 is SQVTM and CDR2 ANQGSEA. The CDR3 DNA reads as TGCAGCGTTGACAGCGGGGGGGCCTCTGAGCAGTTCTTC. Its translation is CSVDSGGASEQFF.

This chain connects TRBV5-4 to TRBJ1-1; TRBD1 aligns across 8 bases. V lost 6 bases to trimming and J lost 1 base; unmatched junction nucleotides: 5. This CDR3 is built from 14 residues. The V gene's germline CDR1 is SGHNT and CDR2 YYREEE (reference sequence). The CDR3 DNA follows: TGTGCCAGCAACCCGACAGGGGAGAACACTGAAGCTTTCTTT. As protein: CASNPTGENTEAFF. The whole variable domain, filled in from reference TRBV5-4 and TRBJ1-1, reads ETGVTQSPTHLIKTRGQQVTLRCSSQSGHNTVSWYQQALGQGPQFIFQYYREEENGRGNFPPRFSGLQFPNYSSELNVNALELDDSALYLCASNPTGENTEAFFGQGTRLTVV.

This clonotype appeared many times. An end of the junction does not agree with germline; a read error may underlie this. The V gene is TRBV14, the J gene TRBJ2-1; weak D call: TRBD1 (6 bases). Germline CDR1 is SGHDN and CDR2 is FVKESK. The CDR3 is made up of 15 amino acids. The CDR3, as DNA: TGTGCCAGCAGCCAAGCTGGGGGCTCCAACAATGAGCAGTTCTTC. It codes for CASSQAGGSNNEQFF. The full variable domain, with the rest looked up from reference TRBV14 and TRBJ2-1, is EAGVTQFPSHSVIEKGQTVTLRCDPISGHDNLYWYRRVMGKEIKFLLHFVKESKQDESGMPNNRFLAERTGGTYSTLKVQPAELEDSGVYFCASSQAGGSNNEQFFGPGTRLTVL.

This clonotype turned up a few times. The chain couples TRBV18 to TRBJ2-2; D not resolved. The CDR3 covers 13 residues. The V gene's germline CDR1 is KGHSH and CDR2 LQKENI. V gave up 1 base and J gave up 4 bases, with 4 bases separating them. CDR3 sequence: CASSPLSTGELFF. The CDR3 DNA sequence: TGTGCCAGCTCACCACTAAGCACCGGGGAGCTGTTTTTT.

CDR3 sequence: CASSAGANSGNTIYF. The CDR3 nucleotides are TGTGCCAGCAGCGCAGGGGCTAACTCTGGAAACACCATATATTTT. V is TRBV11-2 and J is TRBJ1-3; TRBD1 is a possible D gene (6 bases). From germline, CDR1 is SGHAT and CDR2 FQNNGV. The length of the CDR3 is 15 residues. V was pared by 5 bases and J by 0 bases, with 11 bases between.

This clonotype showed up just a few times. The chain joins TRBV5-6 to TRBJ2-1; TRBD2 is a possible D gene (6 bases). Trimming removed 4 bases at V and 2 bases at J, with 10 bases between. CDR1 SGHDT and CDR2 YYEEEE come from the germline V gene. The CDR3 contains 14 residues. DNA of the CDR3: TGTGCCAGCAGCGACGGGAGTCCCTACAATGAGCAGTTCTTC. Its protein product is CASSDGSPYNEQFF.

The sample holds a few counts of this clonotype. V gene TRBV7-8 combines with J gene TRBJ2-3; D call uncertain. Trimming cost V 4 bases and J 3 bases, with 8 bases left between them. The CDR3 totals 13 residues. Germline-derived CDR1 and CDR2 are SGHVS and FQNEAQ. The CDR3 region is CASSSGPTDTQYF. Here the CDR3 DNA reads TGTGCCAGCAGCTCCGGACCTACAGATACGCAGTATTTT.

The V call is TRBV20-1, the J call TRBJ2-1; D is unclear. V was trimmed by 6 bases and J by 6 bases, leaving 12 bases between them. Germline CDR1 DFQATT, CDR2 SNEGSKA (reference sequence). The CDR3 is 12 amino acids. The CDR3 sequence is CSATRYLNEQFF. The CDR3 DNA is TGCAGTGCCACCCGGTACCTCAATGAGCAGTTCTTC.